The T cell receptor (beta chain) described here comes from a study of T cell responses to AZD1222 COVID-19 vaccine. Findings and caveats of the study: No day 14 peak samples; only post-peak repertoires were characterized. Reports say nearly half of spike-specific TCRs go after unmutated variant regions. A rise in Spike-specific TCR breadth and depth followed two AZD1222 doses. Donor demographics were predominantly white British with a female majority; clonal diversity may be underestimated.

About this clone: Its antigen is unknown.

This table comes from immunoSEQ multiplex PCR, and its TCRdb copy is limited to in-frame clones, with some not included. The data contain approximately 80,000 clones, 80% to 90% of them singletons. V was cut by 0 bases and J by 4 bases, with 12 bases left in between. Germline loops: CDR1 MNHNY, CDR2 SVGAGI (reference sequence). The CDR3 loop spans 15 amino acids. This clonotype was obtained from an adult who received the AZD1222 COVID-19 vaccine. The sample consisted of peripheral blood, taken 28 days after the second AZD1222 dose. The V and J genes are TRBV6-6 and TRBJ1-1; no definite D call. The CDR3 here is CASSYSRTPGTEAFF. The CDR3 coding sequence is TGTGCCAGCAGTTACTCGAGGACGCCGGGCACTGAAGCTTTCTTT.